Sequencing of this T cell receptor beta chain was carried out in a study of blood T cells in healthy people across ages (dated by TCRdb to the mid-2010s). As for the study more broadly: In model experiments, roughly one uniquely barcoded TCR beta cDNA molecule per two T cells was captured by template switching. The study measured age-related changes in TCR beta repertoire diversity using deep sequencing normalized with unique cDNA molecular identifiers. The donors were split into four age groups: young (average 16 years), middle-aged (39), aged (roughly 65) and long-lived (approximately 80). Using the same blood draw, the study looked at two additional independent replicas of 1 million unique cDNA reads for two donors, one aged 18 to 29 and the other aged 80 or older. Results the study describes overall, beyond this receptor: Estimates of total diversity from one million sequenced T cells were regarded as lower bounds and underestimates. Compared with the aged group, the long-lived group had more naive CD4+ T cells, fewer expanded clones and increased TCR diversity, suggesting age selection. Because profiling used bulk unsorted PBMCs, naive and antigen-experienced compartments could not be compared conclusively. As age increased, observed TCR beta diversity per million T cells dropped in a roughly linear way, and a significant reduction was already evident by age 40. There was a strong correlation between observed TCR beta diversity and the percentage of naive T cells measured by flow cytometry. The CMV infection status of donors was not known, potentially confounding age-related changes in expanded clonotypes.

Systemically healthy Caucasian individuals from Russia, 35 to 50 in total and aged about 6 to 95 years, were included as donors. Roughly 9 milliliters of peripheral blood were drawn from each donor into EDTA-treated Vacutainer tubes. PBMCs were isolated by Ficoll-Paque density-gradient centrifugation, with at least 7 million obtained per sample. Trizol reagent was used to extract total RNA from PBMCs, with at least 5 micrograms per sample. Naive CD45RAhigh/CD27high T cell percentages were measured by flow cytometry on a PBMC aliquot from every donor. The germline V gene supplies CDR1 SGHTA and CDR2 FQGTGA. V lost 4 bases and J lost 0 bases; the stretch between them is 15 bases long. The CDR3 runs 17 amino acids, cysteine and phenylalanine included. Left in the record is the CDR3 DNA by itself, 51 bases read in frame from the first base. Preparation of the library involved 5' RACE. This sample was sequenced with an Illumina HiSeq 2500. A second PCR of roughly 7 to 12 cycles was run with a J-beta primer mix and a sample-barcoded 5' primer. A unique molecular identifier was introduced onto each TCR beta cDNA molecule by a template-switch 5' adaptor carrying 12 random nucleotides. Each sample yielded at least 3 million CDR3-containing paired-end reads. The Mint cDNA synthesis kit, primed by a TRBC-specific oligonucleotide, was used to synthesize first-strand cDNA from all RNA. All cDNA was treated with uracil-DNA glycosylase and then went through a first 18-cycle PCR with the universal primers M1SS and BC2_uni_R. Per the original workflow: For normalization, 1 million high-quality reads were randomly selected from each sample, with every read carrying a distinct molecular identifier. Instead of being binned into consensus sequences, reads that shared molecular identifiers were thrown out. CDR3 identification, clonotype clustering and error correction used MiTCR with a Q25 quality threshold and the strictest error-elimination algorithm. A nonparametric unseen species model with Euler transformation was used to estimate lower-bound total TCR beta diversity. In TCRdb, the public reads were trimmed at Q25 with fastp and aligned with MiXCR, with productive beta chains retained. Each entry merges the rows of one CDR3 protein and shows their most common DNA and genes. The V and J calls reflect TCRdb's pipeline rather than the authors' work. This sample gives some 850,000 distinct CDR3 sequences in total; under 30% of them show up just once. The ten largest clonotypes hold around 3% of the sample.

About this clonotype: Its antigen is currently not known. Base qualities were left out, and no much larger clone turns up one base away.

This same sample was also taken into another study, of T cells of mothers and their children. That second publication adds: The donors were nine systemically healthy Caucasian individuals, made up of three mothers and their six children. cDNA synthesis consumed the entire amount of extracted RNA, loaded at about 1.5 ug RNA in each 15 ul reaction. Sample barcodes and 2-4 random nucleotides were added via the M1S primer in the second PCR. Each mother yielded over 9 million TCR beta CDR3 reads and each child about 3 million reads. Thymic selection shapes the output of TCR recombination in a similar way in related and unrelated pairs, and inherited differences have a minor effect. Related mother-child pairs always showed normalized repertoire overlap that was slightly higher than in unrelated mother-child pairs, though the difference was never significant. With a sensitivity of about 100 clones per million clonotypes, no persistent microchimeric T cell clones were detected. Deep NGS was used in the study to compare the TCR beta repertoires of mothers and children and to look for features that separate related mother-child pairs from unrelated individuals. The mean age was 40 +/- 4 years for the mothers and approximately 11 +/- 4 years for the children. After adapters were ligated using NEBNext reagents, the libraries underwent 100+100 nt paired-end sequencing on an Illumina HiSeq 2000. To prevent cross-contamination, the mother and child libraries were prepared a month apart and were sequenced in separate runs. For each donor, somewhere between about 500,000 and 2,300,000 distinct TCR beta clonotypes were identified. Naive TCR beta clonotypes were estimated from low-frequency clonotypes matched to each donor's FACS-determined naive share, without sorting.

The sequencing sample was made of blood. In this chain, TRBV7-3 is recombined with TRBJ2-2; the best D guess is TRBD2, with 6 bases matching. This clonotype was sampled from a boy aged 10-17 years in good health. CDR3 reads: CASSSFRAGANTGELFF. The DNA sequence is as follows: TGTGCCAGCAGCTCATTCCGAGCGGGCGCGAACACCGGGGAGCTGTTTTTT.